What follows is one T cell receptor beta chain and its context. No antigen is known for it. The entry originates in a study of T-cell reconstitution after alpha-beta-depleted transplantation in children. Preparing the TCRbeta library involved the use of unique molecular identifiers. A single record per CDR3 protein comes from TCRdb applying MiXCR to the PCR reads. Of about a million distinct CDR3 sequences listed, 25% to 30% are singletons. General study findings and limits: Expanded graft clones numbering several hundred reportedly gave rise to alpha-beta T cells about two months after transplant. From newly produced T cells came most of the T-cell counts and diversity one year after transplant. Where some patients showed high TCRbeta diversity at day 60, it came from recipient T cells and thymic progenitors that had survived.

This clonotype was obtained from a boy less than two years old who had a stem cell transplant for SCID, so the T cells may come from the graft donor. This specimen was PBMCs, mostly from graft donor cells, taken 360 days after TCRalphabeta/CD19-depleted stem cell transplant.

The CDR3 DNA is TGTGCCAGCACCTTGGGGGACAGGGGGAGCGGGGAGCTGTTTTTT. It specifies CASTLGDRGSGELFF. The chain has TRBV12-3 or TRBV12-4 and TRBJ2-2, with 11 bases that match TRBD1. J gave up 7 bases and V 7 bases, and 8 bases lay outside the gene matches. The CDR3 is 15 residues long.